This T cell receptor (beta chain) was captured in a study of blood T cell repertoires in COVID-19. Looking at the study overall: Samples representing acute and convalescent COVID-19 were sourced from the United States, Italy and Spain. From T cells, B-cell-depleted T cells, or PBMCs came the material, which was cDNA or gDNA.

Germline CDR1 reads SGHAT; CDR2 reads FQNNGV. With 3 bases removed from V and 2 bases from J, the gap between germline ends came to 4 bases. This CDR3 comprises 12 residues. In the authors' workflow: Estimated nucleated cell counts came from reference gene primer amplification. Measured with immunoSEQ multiplex PCR; TCRdb has only the in-frame clones, and not every one. Clonal size and the V and J genes are those of that table, whereas D and trimming came from the DNA. The sample has about 130,000 clones, roughly 80% seen once. The J gene is TRBJ2-5, the V gene TRBV11-2, with D hard to call. Sequencing input: peripheral blood. This clonotype was obtained from a man aged 60 to 75 with acute or convalescent COVID-19. CDR3 protein: CASSFSQETQYF. The CDR3 nucleotides are TGTGCCAGCAGCTTTAGTCAAGAGACCCAGTACTTC.